Shown below are 31 T cell receptor beta chains from a single sample sequenced in a study of blood T cell repertoires in COVID-19. Libraries were prepared by immunoSEQ multiplex PCR; TCRdb keeps only in-frame clonotypes and omits some of them. The sample yields 94,000 or so clones, approximately 82% seen once. Sequenced sample: peripheral blood. These receptors originate from a man in his sixties with acute or convalescent COVID-19.

This rearrangement joins TRBV7-9 to TRBJ2-7, with TRBD1 matching 8 bases. CDR1 is SEHNR and CDR2 is FQNEAQ in the germline V gene (reference sequence). The CDR3 contains 16 residues. V trimming: 1 base; J trimming: 0 bases; junction bases outside the gene matches: 5. CDR3 nucleotides: TGTGCCAGCAGCTTAGTCCTAACAGGGGGCTCCTACGAGCAGTACTTC. Amino acids: CASSLVLTGGSYEQYF.

CDR3 in DNA: TGTGCCAGCAGTTCCTCGGACAGGTCCTCTGGAAACACCATATATTTT. Translating it yields CASSSSDRSSGNTIYF. The chain employs TRBV28 and TRBJ1-3; TRBD1 matches 7 bases. The CDR3 covers 16 residues. Germline values: CDR1 MDHEN, CDR2 SYDVKM. J lost 0 bases, V lost 4 bases, and 6 bases had no gene match.

The chain uses TRBV28 and TRBJ2-7, with 9 positions matching TRBD1. Germline lookup yields CDR1 MDHEN and CDR2 SYDVKM. This CDR3 is 15 amino acids long. V lost 3 bases, J lost 6 bases, and 9 bases stayed unmatched. CDR3: CASSFPGTGNGEQYF. CDR3 DNA sequence: TGTGCCAGCAGTTTTCCCGGGACAGGGAACGGCGAGCAGTACTTC.

The CDR3 loop reads CASSPIAGATDTQYF. CDR3 nucleotides: TGTGCCAGCAGTCCAATAGCGGGGGCAACAGATACGCAGTATTTT. The gene calls are TRBV2 and TRBJ2-3, with TRBD2 matching over 9 bases. Germline CDR1 and CDR2: SNHLY and FYNNEI. V was pared by 5 bases and J by 3 bases, with 6 bases of the junction left unmatched. CDR3 length equals 15 residues. Filled out from reference TRBV2 and TRBJ2-3, the complete variable domain reads EPEVTQTPSHQVTQMGQEVILRCVPISNHLYFYWYRQILGQKVEFLVSFYNNEISEKSEIFDDQFSVERPDGSNFTLKIRSTKLEDSAMYFCASSPIAGATDTQYFGPGTRLTVL.

The genes are TRBV28 and TRBJ2-7; D perhaps matches TRBD1 (5 bases). This CDR3 contains 14 residues. Between the trimmed V and J ends, which lost 7 bases and 7 bases, there was a span of 20 bases. The germline gives CDR1 MDHEN, CDR2 SYDVKM. The CDR3 here is CASIPSGASGEQYV. The DNA of the CDR3 is TGTGCCAGCATTCCTAGTGGGGCTTCAGGTGAGCAGTACGTC.

The rearrangement uses TRBV29-1 and TRBJ1-6, with D uncertain. The CDR3 runs to 13 residues. V shed 6 bases and J shed 7 bases, with 13 bases lying between them. Germline V gives CDR1 SQVTM, CDR2 ANQGSEA. The CDR3 nucleotides are TGCAGCGTCTCGTACGGGTCGAATTCACCCCTCCACTTT. It is translated as CSVSYGSNSPLHF.

The rearrangement links TRBV18 to TRBJ1-3, with 9 bases lining up with TRBD1. This CDR3 has 15 amino acids. With 3 bases clipped from V and 4 bases from J, the junction kept 4 bases outside the gene matches. The germline V gene has CDR1 KGHSH and CDR2 LQKENI. DNA for the CDR3: TGTGCCAGCTCACCGGGACAGGGCAGAGGAAACACCATATATTTT. This translates into CASSPGQGRGNTIYF.

The chain is built from TRBV7-2 and TRBJ2-5, with 7 bases that match TRBD2. The germline gives CDR1 SGHTA, CDR2 FQGNSA. J gave up 2 bases and V 4 bases, and 19 bases lay outside the gene matches. This CDR3 has 19 amino acids. The CDR3 loop reads CASSSTRFGFAGEQETQYF. In nucleotides, the CDR3 is TGTGCCAGCAGCTCCACCCGCTTCGGTTTCGCGGGGGAGCAAGAGACCCAGTACTTC.

The chain carries TRBV6-1 and TRBJ2-7; perhaps TRBD1 as D (6 bases). The germline V gene has CDR1 MNHNS and CDR2 SASEGT. The CDR3 totals 20 residues. V lost 2 bases and J lost 2, with 28 bases in between. Written as DNA, the CDR3 is TGTGCCAGCAGTGAATCCCTTTTGGTCGGCGCGAGGGGACAAGCCTACGAGCAGTACGTC. Its translation is CASSESLLVGARGQAYEQYV.

The chain recombines TRBV2 with TRBJ1-2; tentatively, D is TRBD1 (6 bases). This CDR3 is 13 amino acids long. Germline V gene sequence: CDR1 SNHLY, CDR2 FYNNEI. V was shortened by 6 bases and J by 4 bases, with 12 bases between the two germline ends. This chain's CDR3 is CASRDRSSYGYTF. The CDR3 region has the DNA TGTGCCAGCAGGGACAGATCTAGCTATGGCTACACCTTC.

The chain has TRBV28 and TRBJ1-2; possible D gene TRBD1, 6 bases. The V end lost 7 bases, the J end lost 2 bases, and 11 bases lay between the germline ends. Per the germline V gene, CDR1 is MDHEN and CDR2 is SYDVKM. The CDR3 is 13 residues long. The CDR3 region has the DNA TGTGCCAGCATTCAGACAGGCAACTATGGCTACACCTTC. This encodes CASIQTGNYGYTF.

The rearrangement links TRBV12-3 or TRBV12-4 to TRBJ1-1; TRBD1 matches at 9 bases. The CDR3 extends over 13 amino acids. J lost 4 bases, V lost 5 bases, and 2 bases had no gene match. Here the CDR3 reads CASSPQGATEAFF. The DNA for the CDR3 is TGTGCCAGCAGTCCACAGGGGGCCACTGAAGCTTTCTTT.

The chain employs TRBV19 and TRBJ2-1; maybe TRBD2 (5 bases). Between the trimmed V and J ends, which lost 4 bases and 4 bases, there was a span of 17 bases. This CDR3 spans 16 amino acids. Per the germline V gene, CDR1 is LNHDA and CDR2 is SQIVND (reference sequence). CDR3 amino acids: CASSTRDPTGYNEQFF. In DNA form, the CDR3 reads TGTGCCAGTAGTACCCGGGATCCCACGGGGTACAATGAGCAGTTCTTC.

V is TRBV28 and J is TRBJ2-7; D gene unclear. V was clipped by 2 bases and J by 0 bases, with 8 bases between them. The CDR3 sequence is 14 residues long. Per the germline V gene, CDR1 is MDHEN and CDR2 is SYDVKM. In DNA, the CDR3 is TGTGCCAGCAGTTTAACGACAAGCTCCTACGAGCAGTACGTC. Translation: CASSLTTSSYEQYV.

The chain joins TRBV19 to TRBJ1-5; D might be TRBD1 (6 bases). Deletions cut 6 bases from V and 0 bases from J, with 21 bases between. The CDR3 sequence is 18 residues long. Germline CDR1 LNHDA, CDR2 SQIVND (reference sequence). CDR3 sequence (DNA): TGTGCCAGTAGCTCAGGACAGATTGTTGGATATAGCAATCAGCCCCAGCATTTT. Protein: CASSSGQIVGYSNQPQHF.

The chain has TRBV5-6 and TRBJ1-2; possible D gene TRBD1, 5 bases. Trimming removed 0 bases at V and 2 bases at J, with 11 bases between. From germline, CDR1 is SGHDT and CDR2 YYEEEE. The CDR3 is 15 amino acids. The DNA for the CDR3 is TGTGCCAGCAGCTTGGTAAGGGGCGAGAACTATGGCTACACCTTC. It yields the protein CASSLVRGENYGYTF. The whole variable domain, remainder taken from reference TRBV5-6 and TRBJ1-2, is DAGVTQSPTHLIKTRGQQVTLRCSPKSGHDTVSWYQQALGQGPQFIFQYYEEEERQRGNFPDRFSGHQFPNYSSELNVNALLLGDSALYLCASSLVRGENYGYTFGSGTRLTVV.

This rearrangement joins TRBV11-2 to TRBJ1-2; weak D call: TRBD1 (5 bases). Germline assignment: CDR1 SGHAT and CDR2 FQNNGV. V was cut by 6 bases and J by 6 bases, with 17 bases left in between. The CDR3 contains 14 residues. The CDR3 reads CASRKGFPGDGYTF. The CDR3 region has the DNA TGTGCCAGCAGAAAGGGGTTCCCGGGTGATGGCTACACCTTC.

V gene TRBV7-2 combines with J gene TRBJ2-3; D unresolved. The length of the CDR3 is 12 residues. Germline V lookup: CDR1 SGHTA, CDR2 FQGNSA. The ends were cut back, 1 base at V and 4 bases at J, with 3 bases in the middle. CDR3 loop: CASSLGADTQYF. For the CDR3, the DNA is TGTGCCAGCAGCTTAGGAGCAGATACGCAGTATTTT.

CDR3 DNA sequence: TGTGCCAGCAGTTCCGGACAGGGATCATCCTCTGGAAACACCATATATTTT. As protein: CASSSGQGSSSGNTIYF. The chain has TRBV27 and TRBJ1-3; TRBD1 aligns across 8 bases. CDR3 length: 17 amino acids. The V segment lost 4 bases and the J segment 0 bases; nucleotides outside the gene matches: 8. Looked up from germline, CDR1 is MNHEY and CDR2 is SMNVEV (reference sequence).

The chain combines TRBV6-6 with TRBJ2-1; unclear D gene. Trimming removed 6 bases at V and 4 bases at J, with 4 bases between. This CDR3 comprises 11 residues. Germline loops: CDR1 MNHNY, CDR2 SVGAGI (reference sequence). This CDR3 reads CASSLYNEQFF. As DNA, the CDR3 is TGTGCCAGCAGCCTATACAATGAGCAGTTCTTC.

The rearrangement uses TRBV5-1 and TRBJ1-3, with D unclear. Germline CDR1 SGHRS, CDR2 YFSETQ. V lost 4 bases, J lost 0 bases, and 17 bases lay in between. The CDR3 consists of 17 residues. CDR3 region: CASSPTQAPSSGNTIYF. The CDR3 region has the DNA TGCGCCAGCAGCCCTACACAAGCGCCAAGCTCTGGAAACACCATATATTTT.

The chain uses TRBV27 and TRBJ1-5, with D possibly matching TRBD1 (5 bases). V was shortened by 4 bases and J by 3 bases, with 13 bases between the two germline ends. The CDR3 extends over 15 amino acids. Per the germline V gene, CDR1 is MNHEY and CDR2 is SMNVEV (reference sequence). The CDR3 DNA follows: TGTGCCAGCAGTTCTTTACAGGCCTACAATCAGCCCCAGCATTTT. Encoded protein: CASSSLQAYNQPQHF.

This clone was recorded only once. The chain combines TRBV28 with TRBJ1-6, with D possibly TRBD1 on 5 matching bases. CDR1 is MDHEN, CDR2 SYDVKM, per germline. The CDR3 is made up of 13 amino acids. V lost 8 bases and J lost 3, with 8 bases in between. The CDR3 is CASRRGYNSPLHF. The DNA for the CDR3 is TGTGCCAGCCGGAGGGGCTATAATTCACCCCTCCACTTT.

A single count supports this clone. The chain uses TRBV20-1 and TRBJ2-7; 8 bases align to TRBD2. This CDR3 spans 16 amino acids. Germline trimming cut 3 bases from V and 0 bases from J; bases unmatched to any gene: 10. Germline CDR1 is DFQATT and CDR2 is SNEGSKA (reference sequence). CDR3 in DNA: TGCAGTGCTAGTCCCTCGGGGGGGGCCCACTCCTACGAGCAGTACGTC. This sequence encodes CSASPSGGAHSYEQYV.

This chain joins TRBV21-1 and TRBJ2-3; the table gives TRBD2 as D, unverified against the DNA. TRBV21-1 is shown as a pseudogene. This CDR3 is 20 amino acids long. The CDR3 DNA reads TGTGCCAGCAGCAAAATCCGCCTACTAGCGGGGGGGCCAGGGACAGATACGCAGTATTTT. Translated: CASSKIRLLAGGPGTDTQYF.

The chain recombines TRBV5-6 with TRBJ2-7; TRBD1 agrees at 9 bases. The J segment lost 7 bases and the V segment lost 4 bases, leaving 9 bases of the junction unmatched. Germline-derived CDR1 and CDR2 are SGHDT and YYEEEE. This CDR3 has 14 residues. In DNA form, the CDR3 reads TGTGCCAGCAGCCCGGGGACAGGGATTCGGGAGCAGTACTTC. Protein sequence: CASSPGTGIREQYF.

V usage is TRBV6-1 and J usage is TRBJ1-1, with TRBD1 identical over 8 bases. The germline gives CDR1 MNHNS, CDR2 SASEGT. V shed 0 bases, J shed 4 bases, and the junction held 7 bases outside the gene matches. The CDR3 length is 16 residues. The CDR3 region has the DNA TGTGCCAGCAGTGAAGCCCTTAGGACAGGGAGCACTGAAGCTTTCTTT. Translated: CASSEALRTGSTEAFF.

The V call is TRBV19, the J call TRBJ2-2; weak D call: TRBD1 (6 bases). Between the trimmed V and J ends, which lost 7 bases and 6 bases, there was a span of 15 bases. This CDR3 is built from 14 residues. The germline CDR1 and CDR2 sequences are LNHDA and SQIVND (reference sequence). DNA for the CDR3: TGTGCCAGTACCGTACAGGGTCCCCCCGGGGAGCTGTTTTTT. It encodes CASTVQGPPGELFF.

In its sample, this clone was seen a few times. The CDR3 bases are TGTGCCAGCAGCCCCTGGAGCACATTTATGAACACTGAAGCTTTCTTT. This sequence encodes CASSPWSTFMNTEAFF. The chain has TRBV7-6 and TRBJ1-1; the D is unclear. Germline assignment: CDR1 SGHVS and CDR2 FNYEAQ. V gave up 5 bases and J gave up 0 bases, with 16 bases separating them. CDR3 length equals 16 residues.

The chain links TRBV7-2 to TRBJ2-7, with 7 bases aligning to TRBD1. Germline V gene sequence: CDR1 SGHTA, CDR2 FQGNSA. With V trimmed by 1 base and J by 0 bases, 3 bases remained unmatched. This CDR3 comprises 15 residues. The CDR3 sequence: CASSLEGAGSYEQYV. CDR3 DNA: TGTGCCAGCAGCTTAGAGGGGGCCGGCTCCTACGAGCAGTACGTC.

A word on this clone: The junction differs from germline at one of its ends, possibly a read error. The V and J genes are TRBV7-7 and TRBJ2-1, with TRBD2 identical over 15 bases. This CDR3 comprises 17 residues. Per the germline V gene, CDR1 is SSHAT and CDR2 is FNYEAQ (reference sequence). The DNA of the CDR3 is TGTGCTAGCACCCCGGGACTAGCGGGGGGAAACTACAATGAGCAGTTCTTC. Its protein product is CASTPGLAGGNYNEQFF.